The entry below gives a single TCR beta chain sequence along with its context. Sequencing used immunoSEQ multiplex PCR; TCRdb keeps in-frame clones, though not all of them. The sample yields 25,000 to 35,000 clones, roughly 60% seen once. This sample was taken from a study of cytotoxic CD8 clonotypes in ibrutinib-treated CLL. This sample comprised PBMCs, obtained before ibrutinib treatment. The receptor's source is a human donor with chronic lymphocytic leukemia.

CDR3 residues: CASSIGAGNIQYF. For the CDR3, the DNA is TGTGCCAGTAGTATAGGTGCGGGAAACATTCAGTACTTC. The chain has TRBV19 and TRBJ2-4; weak D call: TRBD2 (5 bases). This CDR3 has 13 amino acids. V was cut by 1 base and J by 6 bases, with 7 bases left in between. The V gene's germline CDR1 is LNHDA and CDR2 SQIVND (reference sequence).